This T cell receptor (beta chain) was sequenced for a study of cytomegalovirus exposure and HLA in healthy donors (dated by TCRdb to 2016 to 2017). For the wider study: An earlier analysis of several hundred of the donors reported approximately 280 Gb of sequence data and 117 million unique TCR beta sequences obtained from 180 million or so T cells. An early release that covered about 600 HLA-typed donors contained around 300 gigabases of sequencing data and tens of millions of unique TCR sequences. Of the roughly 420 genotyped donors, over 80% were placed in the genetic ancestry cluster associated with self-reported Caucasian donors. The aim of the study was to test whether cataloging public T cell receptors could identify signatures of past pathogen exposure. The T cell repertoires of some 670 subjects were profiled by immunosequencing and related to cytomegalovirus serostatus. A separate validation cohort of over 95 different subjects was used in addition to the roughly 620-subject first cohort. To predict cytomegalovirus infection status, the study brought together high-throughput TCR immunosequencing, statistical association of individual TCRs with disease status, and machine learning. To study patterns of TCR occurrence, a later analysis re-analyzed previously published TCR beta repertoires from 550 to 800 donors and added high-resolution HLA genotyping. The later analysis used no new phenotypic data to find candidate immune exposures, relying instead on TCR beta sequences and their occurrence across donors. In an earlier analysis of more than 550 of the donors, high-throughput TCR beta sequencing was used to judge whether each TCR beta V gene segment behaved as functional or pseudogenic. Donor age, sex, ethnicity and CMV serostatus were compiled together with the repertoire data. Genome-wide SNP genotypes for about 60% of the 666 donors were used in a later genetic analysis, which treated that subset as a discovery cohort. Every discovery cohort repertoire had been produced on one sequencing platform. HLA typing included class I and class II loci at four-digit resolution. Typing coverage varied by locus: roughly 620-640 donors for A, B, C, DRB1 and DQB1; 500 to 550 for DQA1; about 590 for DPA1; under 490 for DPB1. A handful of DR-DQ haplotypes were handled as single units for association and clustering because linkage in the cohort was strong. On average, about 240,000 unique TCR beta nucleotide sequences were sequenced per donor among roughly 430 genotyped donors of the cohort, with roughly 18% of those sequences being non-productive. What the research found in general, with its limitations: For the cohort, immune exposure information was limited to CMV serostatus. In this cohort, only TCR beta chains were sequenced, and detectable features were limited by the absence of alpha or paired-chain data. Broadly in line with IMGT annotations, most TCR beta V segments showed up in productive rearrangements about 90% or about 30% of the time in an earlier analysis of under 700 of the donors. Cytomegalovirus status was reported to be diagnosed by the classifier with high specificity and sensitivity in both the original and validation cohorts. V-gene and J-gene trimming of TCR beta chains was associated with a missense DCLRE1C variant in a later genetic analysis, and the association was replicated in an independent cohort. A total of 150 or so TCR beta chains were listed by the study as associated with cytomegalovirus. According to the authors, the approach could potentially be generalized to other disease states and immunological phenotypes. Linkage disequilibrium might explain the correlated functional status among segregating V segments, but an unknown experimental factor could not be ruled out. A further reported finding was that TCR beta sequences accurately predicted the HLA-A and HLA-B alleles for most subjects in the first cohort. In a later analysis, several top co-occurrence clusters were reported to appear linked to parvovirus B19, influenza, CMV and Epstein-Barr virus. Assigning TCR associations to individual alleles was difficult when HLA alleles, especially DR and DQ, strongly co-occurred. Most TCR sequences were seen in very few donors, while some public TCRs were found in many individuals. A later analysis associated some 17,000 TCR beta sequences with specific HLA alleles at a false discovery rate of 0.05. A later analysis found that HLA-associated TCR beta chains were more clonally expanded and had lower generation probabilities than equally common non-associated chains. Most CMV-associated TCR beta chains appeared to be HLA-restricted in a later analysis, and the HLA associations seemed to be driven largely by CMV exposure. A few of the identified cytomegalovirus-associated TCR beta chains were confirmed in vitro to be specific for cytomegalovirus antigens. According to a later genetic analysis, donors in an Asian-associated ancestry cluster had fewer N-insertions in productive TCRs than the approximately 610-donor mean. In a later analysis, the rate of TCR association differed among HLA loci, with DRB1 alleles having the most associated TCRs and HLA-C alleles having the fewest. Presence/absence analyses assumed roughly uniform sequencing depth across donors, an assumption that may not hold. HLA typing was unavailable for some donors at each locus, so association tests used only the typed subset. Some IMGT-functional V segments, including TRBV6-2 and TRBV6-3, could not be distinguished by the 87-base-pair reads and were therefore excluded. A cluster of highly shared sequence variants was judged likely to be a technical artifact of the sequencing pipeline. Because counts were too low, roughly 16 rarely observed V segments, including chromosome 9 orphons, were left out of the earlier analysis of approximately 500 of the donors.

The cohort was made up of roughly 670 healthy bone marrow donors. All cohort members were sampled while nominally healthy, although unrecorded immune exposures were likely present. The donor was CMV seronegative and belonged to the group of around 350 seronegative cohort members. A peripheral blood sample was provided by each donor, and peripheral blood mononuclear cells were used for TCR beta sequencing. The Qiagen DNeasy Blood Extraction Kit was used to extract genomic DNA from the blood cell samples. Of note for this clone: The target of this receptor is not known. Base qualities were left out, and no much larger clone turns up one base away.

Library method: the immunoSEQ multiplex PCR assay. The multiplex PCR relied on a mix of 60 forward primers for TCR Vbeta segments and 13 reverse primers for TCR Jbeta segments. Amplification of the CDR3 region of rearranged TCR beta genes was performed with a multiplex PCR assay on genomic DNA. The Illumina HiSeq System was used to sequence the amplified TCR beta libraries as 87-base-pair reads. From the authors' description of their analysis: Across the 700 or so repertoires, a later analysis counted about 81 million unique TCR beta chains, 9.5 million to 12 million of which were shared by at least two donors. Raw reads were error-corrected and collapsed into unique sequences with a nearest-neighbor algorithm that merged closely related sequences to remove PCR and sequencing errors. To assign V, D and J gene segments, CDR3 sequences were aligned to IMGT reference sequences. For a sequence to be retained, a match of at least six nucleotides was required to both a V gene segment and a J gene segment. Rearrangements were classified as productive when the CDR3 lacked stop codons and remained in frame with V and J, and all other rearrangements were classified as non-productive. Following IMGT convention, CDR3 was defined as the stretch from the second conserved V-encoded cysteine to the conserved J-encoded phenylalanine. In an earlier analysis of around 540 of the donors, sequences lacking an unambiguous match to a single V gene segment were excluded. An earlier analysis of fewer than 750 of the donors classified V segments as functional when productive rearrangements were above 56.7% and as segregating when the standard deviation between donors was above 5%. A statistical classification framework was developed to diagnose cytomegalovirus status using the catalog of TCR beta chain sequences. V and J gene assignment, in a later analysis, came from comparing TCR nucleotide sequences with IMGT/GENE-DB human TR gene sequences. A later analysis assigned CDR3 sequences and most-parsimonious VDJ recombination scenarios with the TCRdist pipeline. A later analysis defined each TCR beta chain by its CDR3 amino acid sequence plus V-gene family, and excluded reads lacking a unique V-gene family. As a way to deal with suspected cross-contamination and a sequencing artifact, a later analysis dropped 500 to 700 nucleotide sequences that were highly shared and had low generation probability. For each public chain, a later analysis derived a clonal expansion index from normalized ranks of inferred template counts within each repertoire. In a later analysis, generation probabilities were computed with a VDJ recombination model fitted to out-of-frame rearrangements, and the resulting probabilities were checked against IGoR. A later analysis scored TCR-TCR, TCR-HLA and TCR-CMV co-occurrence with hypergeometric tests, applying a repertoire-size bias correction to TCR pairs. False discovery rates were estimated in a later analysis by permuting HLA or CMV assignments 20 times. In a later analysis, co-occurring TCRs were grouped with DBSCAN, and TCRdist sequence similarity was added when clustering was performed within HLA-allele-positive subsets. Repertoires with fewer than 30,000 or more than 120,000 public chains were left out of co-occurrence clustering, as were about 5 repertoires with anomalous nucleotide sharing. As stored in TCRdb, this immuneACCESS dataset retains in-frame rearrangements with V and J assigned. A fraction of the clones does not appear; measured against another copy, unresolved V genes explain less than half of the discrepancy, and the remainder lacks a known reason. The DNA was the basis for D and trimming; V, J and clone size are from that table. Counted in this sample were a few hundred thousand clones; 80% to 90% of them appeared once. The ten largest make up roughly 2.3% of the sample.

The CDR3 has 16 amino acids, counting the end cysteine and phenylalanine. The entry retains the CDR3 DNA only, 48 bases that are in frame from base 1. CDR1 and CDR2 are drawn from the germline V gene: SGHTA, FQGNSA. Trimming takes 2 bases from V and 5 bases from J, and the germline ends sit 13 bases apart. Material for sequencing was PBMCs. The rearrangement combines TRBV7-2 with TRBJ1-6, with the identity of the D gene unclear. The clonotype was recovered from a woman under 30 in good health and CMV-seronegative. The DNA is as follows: TGTGCCAGCAGCTTAATGGCAGTCATCGATAATTCACCCCTCCACTTT. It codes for CASSLMAVIDNSPLHF.